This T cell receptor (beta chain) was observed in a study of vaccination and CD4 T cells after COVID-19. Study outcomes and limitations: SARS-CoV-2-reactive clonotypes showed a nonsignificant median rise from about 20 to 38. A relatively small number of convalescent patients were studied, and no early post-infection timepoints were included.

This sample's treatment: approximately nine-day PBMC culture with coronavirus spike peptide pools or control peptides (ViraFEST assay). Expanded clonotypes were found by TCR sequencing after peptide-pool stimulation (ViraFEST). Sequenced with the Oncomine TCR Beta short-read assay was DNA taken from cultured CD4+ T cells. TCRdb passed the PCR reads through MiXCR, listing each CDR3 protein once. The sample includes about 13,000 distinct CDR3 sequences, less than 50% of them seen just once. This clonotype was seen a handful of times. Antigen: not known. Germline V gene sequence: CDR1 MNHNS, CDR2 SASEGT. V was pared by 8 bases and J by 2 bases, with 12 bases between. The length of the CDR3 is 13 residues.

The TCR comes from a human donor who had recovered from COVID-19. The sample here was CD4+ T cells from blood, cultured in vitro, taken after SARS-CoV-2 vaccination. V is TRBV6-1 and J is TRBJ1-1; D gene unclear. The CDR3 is CASGYRVNTEAFF. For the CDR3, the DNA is TGTGCCAGCGGGTACAGAGTTAACACTGAAGCTTTCTTT.